The entry below describes one T cell receptor (beta chain). The investigators amplified TCR beta CDR3 regions from RNA transcripts. Initially, a first-round RT-PCR of the TCR CDR3 employed the HTBI primer set. TCRdb recomputed calls from the multiplex PCR reads with MiXCR, one row per CDR3 protein. Of 300,000 to 450,000 distinct CDR3 sequences detected, 20% to 25% appear once; the ten largest clones hold roughly 70%. This sample is part of a study of T cells in Graves' hyperthyroidism and ophthalmopathy. Subjects aged 18 to 65 presented with newly diagnosed hyperthyroidism of less than 2 months' duration. Thyroid ultrasound and orbital computed tomography, with clinical symptoms and serum thyroxine and TRAb, informed diagnoses. It was 8.5 to 10 ml of fresh peripheral blood that supplied the PBMCs. V lost 5 bases and J lost 1; bases outside the gene matches: 3. The germline gives CDR1 MNHNS, CDR2 SASEGT. The CDR3 spans 15 residues.

The chain recombines TRBV6-1 with TRBJ1-1; 11 nucleotides align to TRBD1. Input material: blood. The origin of this receptor is a middle-aged man with Graves' hyperthyroidism. CDR3 coding DNA: TGTGCCAGCAGTTCGGGACAGGGGGGGAACACTGAAGCTTTCTTT. As protein: CASSSGQGGNTEAFF.